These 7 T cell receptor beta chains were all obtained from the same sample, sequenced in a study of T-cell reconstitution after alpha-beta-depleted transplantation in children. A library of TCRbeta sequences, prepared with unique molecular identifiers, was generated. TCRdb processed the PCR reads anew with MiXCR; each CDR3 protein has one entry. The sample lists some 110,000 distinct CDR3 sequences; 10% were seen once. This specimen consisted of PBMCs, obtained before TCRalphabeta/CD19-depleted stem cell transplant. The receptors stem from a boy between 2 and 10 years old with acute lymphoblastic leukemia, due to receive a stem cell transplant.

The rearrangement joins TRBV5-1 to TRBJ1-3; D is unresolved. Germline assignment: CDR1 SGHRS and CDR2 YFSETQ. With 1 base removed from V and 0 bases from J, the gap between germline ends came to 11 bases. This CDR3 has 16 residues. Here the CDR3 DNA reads TGCGCCAGCAGCTTGCGGGGATTATACTCTGGAAACACCATATATTTT. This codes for CASSLRGLYSGNTIYF.

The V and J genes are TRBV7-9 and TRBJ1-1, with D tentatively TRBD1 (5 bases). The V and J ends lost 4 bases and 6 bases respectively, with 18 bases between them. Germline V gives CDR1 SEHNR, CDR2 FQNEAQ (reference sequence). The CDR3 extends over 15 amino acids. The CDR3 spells CASSSGPPGSPEAFF. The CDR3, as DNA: TGTGCCAGCAGCTCAGGTCCCCCAGGGTCCCCTGAAGCTTTCTTT.

CDR3 nucleotide sequence: TGCAGCGTTAGGACAGGGGAACCGTCCGGAAACACCATATATTTT. It is translated as CSVRTGEPSGNTIYF. This chain joins TRBV29-1 and TRBJ1-3; 9 nucleotides agree with TRBD1. Trimming cost V 5 bases and J 4 bases; bases outside gene matches: 9. Per the germline V gene, CDR1 is SQVTM and CDR2 is ANQGSEA. This CDR3 is built from 15 residues.

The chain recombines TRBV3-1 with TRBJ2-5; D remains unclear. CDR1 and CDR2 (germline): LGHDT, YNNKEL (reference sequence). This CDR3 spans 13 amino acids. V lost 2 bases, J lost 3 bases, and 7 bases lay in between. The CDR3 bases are TGTGCCAGCAGCCAATTCCATGAAGAGACCCAGTACTTC. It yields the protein CASSQFHEETQYF.

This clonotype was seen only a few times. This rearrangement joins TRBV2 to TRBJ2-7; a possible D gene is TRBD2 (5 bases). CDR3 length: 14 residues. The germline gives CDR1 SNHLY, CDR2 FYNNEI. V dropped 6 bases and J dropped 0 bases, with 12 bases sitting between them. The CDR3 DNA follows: TGTGCCAGCAGGGTAAGCGGTAACTCCTACGAGCAGTACTTC. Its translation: CASRVSGNSYEQYF.

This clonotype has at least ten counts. This CDR3 is CASSLARGETQYF. In DNA, the CDR3 is TGTGCCAGCAGTTTAGCACGCGGGGAGACCCAGTACTTC. This chain connects TRBV12-3 or TRBV12-4 to TRBJ2-5; TRBD2 might be the D (5 bases). V was cut by 0 bases and J by 5 bases, with 7 bases left in between. The CDR3 covers 13 residues.

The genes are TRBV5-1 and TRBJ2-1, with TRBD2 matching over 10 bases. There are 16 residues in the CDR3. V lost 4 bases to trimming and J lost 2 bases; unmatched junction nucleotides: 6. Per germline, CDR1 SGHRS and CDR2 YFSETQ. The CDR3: CASSQGLAVTYNEQFF. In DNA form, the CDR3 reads TGCGCCAGCAGCCAAGGACTAGCGGTTACCTACAATGAGCAGTTCTTC.